The present T cell receptor beta chain was sequenced within a study of response to subunit inactivated influenza vaccine. Study results and caveats: Authors proposed each seasonal influenza vaccination draws in few new T cells.

Germline V gene data show CDR1 as MNHEY and CDR2 as SVGEGT. This CDR3 has 14 residues. The V and J ends lost 4 bases and 0 bases respectively, with 7 bases between them. MiXCR was run by TCRdb on the RT-PCR reads, yielding one entry per CDR3 protein. The sample consists of 250,000 to 350,000 distinct CDR3 sequences, about 20% of them appearing once. This clonotype was detected a few times. Its target is unknown. J is TRBJ2-1 and V is TRBV6-2 or TRBV6-3; the D is unclear. This clonotype was sampled from a man aged 50 to 75 who received an inactivated influenza vaccine. Material: PBMCs from blood, obtained about 20 months after vaccination. The CDR3 sequence: CASSFAASYNEQFF. The CDR3 DNA reads as TGTGCCAGCAGTTTCGCCGCCTCCTACAATGAGCAGTTCTTC.